Sequencing of this T cell receptor beta chain was carried out in a study of T cell responses to AZD1222 COVID-19 vaccine. Across the study: Second doses were pooled across both intervals (about 4 or about 12 weeks). Study-wide points: Repertoires were obtained solely post-peak T cell response. White British ancestry dominated among donors, who included more females, and clonal diversity was possibly underestimated. Of spike-specific TCRs, nearly half reportedly target regions left unmutated in variants.

The junction had 4 bases not matched to a gene; V was cut back by 1 base and J by 11 bases. Germline CDR1 is LGHNA and CDR2 is YNFKEQ. The CDR3 has 14 amino acids. The sample holds a few counts of this clone. Antigen: not known. TCRdb's table, derived via immunoSEQ multiplex PCR, lists solely in-frame clones and lacks some. The table records 95,000 to 150,000 clones, roughly nine tenths of them present only once. This chain uses TRBV4-2 with TRBJ1-6, with 8 bases aligning to TRBD1. This specimen consisted of peripheral blood, obtained on day 0 of AZD1222 vaccination. This TCR was recovered from an adult in good health. The CDR3 DNA reads TGTGCCAGCAGCCAAGGACAGGGGAGTGCACCCCTCCACTTT. Its translation is CASSQGQGSAPLHF.